The clone carrying this T cell receptor (beta chain) was detected ten times or more. Its antigen is not known. The sample is drawn from a study of blood T cells in healthy people across ages. General study results and limits: Correlation between TCR beta diversity and naive T cell percentage was strong. There were more naive CD4+ cells and higher diversity in long-lived donors than in aged donors.

In terms of origin and age, donors were healthy Caucasian individuals from Russia aged 6 to 90. The authors isolated at least 6 million PBMCs per sample. CDR1 and CDR2 from the germline V gene are LNHNV and YYDKDF (reference sequence). V lost 0 bases, J lost 4 bases, and 8 bases lay in between. This CDR3 is built from 14 residues. A sample-barcoded 5' primer and a J-beta primer mix were used in a second PCR of about 7 to 11 cycles. One entry per CDR3 protein results from TCRdb running MiXCR on the 5' RACE reads. The sample lists 1.4 million or so distinct CDR3 sequences, 35% to 45% occurring once. Sequences were obtained from blood. This sequence joins TRBV15 and TRBJ2-3; D is uncertain. This sequence originates from a woman younger than 30 in good health. Here the CDR3 reads CATSRDRTADTQYF. CDR3 DNA: TGTGCCACCAGCAGAGATCGGACCGCAGATACGCAGTATTTT. Filled out from reference TRBV15 and TRBJ2-3, the complete variable domain reads DAMVIQNPRYQVTQFGKPVTLSCSQTLNHNVMYWYQQKSSQAPKLLFHYYDKDFNNEADTPDNFQSRRPNTSFCFLDIRSPGLGDTAMYLCATSRDRTADTQYFGPGTRLTVL.